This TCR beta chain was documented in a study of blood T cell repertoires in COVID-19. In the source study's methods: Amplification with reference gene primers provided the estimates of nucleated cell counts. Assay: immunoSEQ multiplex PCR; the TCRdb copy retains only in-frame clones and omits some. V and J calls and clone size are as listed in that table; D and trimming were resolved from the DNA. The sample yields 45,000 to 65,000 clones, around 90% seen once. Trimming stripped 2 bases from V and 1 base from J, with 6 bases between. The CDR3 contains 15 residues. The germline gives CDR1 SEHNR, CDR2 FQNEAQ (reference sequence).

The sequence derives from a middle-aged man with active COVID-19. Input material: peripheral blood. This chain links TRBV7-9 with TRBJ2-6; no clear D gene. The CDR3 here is CASSLIPSGANVLTF. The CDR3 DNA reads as TGTGCCAGCAGCTTAATCCCGTCTGGGGCCAACGTCCTGACTTTC.